Following are 19 T cell receptor beta chains from one sample sequenced in a study of T cell repertoires in cytomegalovirus infection. TCRdb ran MiXCR on the reads and lists one entry per CDR3 protein. There are almost 500,000 distinct CDR3 sequences in the sample; 11% occur only once, and more than 8.5% lies in the top ten. Sequencing was carried out using PBMCs. All receptors come from a human donor in good health (CMV status not recorded). Some clones in this sample may be carry-over from other donors' samples.

This clonotype was seen ten or more times. The gene calls are TRBV29-1 and TRBJ2-2; 9 bases align to TRBD2. The V gene end was trimmed by 6 bases and the J gene end by 2 bases; junction bases not matched to a gene: 10. The CDR3 runs to 16 residues. The V gene's germline CDR1 is SQVTM and CDR2 ANQGSEA. DNA of the CDR3: TGCAGCGTGAGGGGACTGACTAGCGGCAACACCGGGGAGCTGTTTTTT. It specifies CSVRGLTSGNTGELFF.

This clonotype was counted many times. The chain uses TRBV29-1 and TRBJ2-3; 12 bases agree with TRBD2. The CDR3 runs to 15 residues. V was clipped by 7 bases and J by 2 bases; unmatched bases: 7. Germline V gene lookup returns CDR1 SQVTM and CDR2 ANQGSEA. The CDR3 loop is CSAAGLAGFTDTQYF. Here the CDR3 DNA reads TGCAGCGCCGCGGGACTAGCGGGCTTCACAGATACGCAGTATTTT.

J is TRBJ2-5 and V is TRBV15; D unresolved. Germline loops: CDR1 LNHNV, CDR2 YYDKDF (reference sequence). The CDR3 consists of 14 residues. V lost 0 bases and J lost 4, with 9 bases in between. CDR3 protein: CATSRDYDRETQYF. In DNA form, the CDR3 reads TGTGCCACCAGCAGAGATTACGACCGAGAGACCCAGTACTTC.

The chain uses TRBV6-1 and TRBJ2-5; perhaps TRBD2 as D (5 bases). Trimming removed 6 bases from V and 3 bases from J, with 11 bases in between. Germline V lookup: CDR1 MNHNS, CDR2 SASEGT. The length of the CDR3 is 13 residues. CDR3 nucleotides: TGTGCCAGCAGCCCTAGCCGAAAAGAGACCCAGTACTTC. Translating gives CASSPSRKETQYF.

This clonotype was detected ten times or more. The chain links TRBV20-1 to TRBJ1-4, with 7 nucleotides matching TRBD1. CDR3 size: 19 residues. Germline lookup yields CDR1 DFQATT and CDR2 SNEGSKA (reference sequence). The V gene end was trimmed by 0 bases and the J gene end by 8 bases; junction bases not matched to a gene: 21. CDR3 DNA sequence: TGCAGTGCTAGAGATTTTAGGGCCCTGGCCCGTCCAGGGGGGGAAAAACTGTTTTTT. Translation gives CSARDFRALARPGGEKLFF.

V usage is TRBV5-4 and J usage is TRBJ2-1; tentatively, D is TRBD1 (7 bases). Germline assignment: CDR1 SGHNT and CDR2 YYREEE (reference sequence). V lost 4 bases, J lost 5 bases, and 16 bases lay in between. This CDR3 region has 15 residues. As DNA, the CDR3 is TGTGCCAGCAGCCAGGGGGGTGGAAATGACAATGAGCAGTTCTTC. Amino acids: CASSQGGGNDNEQFF.

This clonotype was counted ten times or more. V is TRBV24-1 and J is TRBJ1-1; D uncertain. The CDR3 has 11 amino acids. V dropped 8 bases and J dropped 6 bases, with 9 bases sitting between them. CDR1 and CDR2 (germline): KGHDR, SFDVKD. In DNA, the CDR3 is TGTGCCACCACCCCAAGGCCTGAAGCTTTCTTT. It encodes CATTPRPEAFF.

The rearrangement joins TRBV5-1 to TRBJ1-1, with D hard to call. This CDR3 comprises 15 residues. Germline V CDR1 and CDR2: SGHRS, YFSETQ. V lost 4 bases and J lost 5, with 18 bases in between. This CDR3 reads CASSTDRPSVTEAFF. CDR3 in DNA: TGCGCCAGCAGCACAGACCGCCCGAGTGTAACTGAAGCTTTCTTT.

This clonotype has at least ten counts. The chain couples TRBV5-8 to TRBJ2-2; the D gene is possibly TRBD1 (5 bases). Trimming left V 1 base short and J 4 bases short, with 11 bases between. Germline V gene sequence: CDR1 SGHTS, CDR2 YDEGEE. There are 15 residues in the CDR3. In DNA, the CDR3 is TGTGCCAGCAGCTTGATGTTAACAGGCACCGGGGAGCTGTTTTTT. Residues: CASSLMLTGTGELFF. Full variable domain (rest looked up from reference TRBV5-8 and TRBJ2-2): EAGVTQSPTHLIKTRGQQATLRCSPISGHTSVYWYQQALGLGLQFLLWYDEGEERNRGNFPPRFSGRQFPNYSSELNVNALELEDSALYLCASSLMLTGTGELFFGEGSRLTVL.

This clonotype has a count of ten or more. J is TRBJ2-1 and V is TRBV19; TRBD1 matches at 8 bases. Germline V CDR1 and CDR2: LNHDA, SQIVND (reference sequence). Trimming took 4 bases from V and 2 from J; bases not matched to a gene: 4. CDR3 size: 15 residues. CDR3 amino acids: CASSTSGGAYNEQFF. The CDR3 DNA sequence: TGTGCCAGTAGTACATCAGGGGGCGCCTACAATGAGCAGTTCTTC.

The sample holds many counts of this clonotype. The rearrangement uses TRBV7-2 and TRBJ2-5, with D perhaps TRBD1 or TRBD2 (5 bases each). CDR3 length equals 14 residues. The ends were cut back, 7 bases at V and 0 bases at J, with 12 bases in the middle. CDR1 is SGHTA and CDR2 is FQGNSA in the germline V gene. Written as DNA, the CDR3 is TGTGCCAGCACGGGAACAGGTGACCAAGAGACCCAGTACTTC. Encoded protein: CASTGTGDQETQYF.

This clonotype was counted ten times or more. This rearrangement joins TRBV12-3 or TRBV12-4 to TRBJ2-6; 7 bases align to TRBD1. V lost 4 bases to trimming and J lost 0 bases; unmatched junction nucleotides: 6. There are 17 residues in the CDR3. CDR3 DNA sequence: TGTGCCAGCAGTTCGACAGGGTTCAGCTCTGGGGCCAACGTCCTGACTTTC. Translating gives CASSSTGFSSGANVLTF.

This clonotype was recorded at least ten times. V gene TRBV7-2 combines with J gene TRBJ1-1; D is possibly TRBD1 (5 bases). Per germline, CDR1 SGHTA and CDR2 FQGNSA. Trimming took 0 bases from V and 8 from J, leaving 19 bases between them. This CDR3 region has 16 residues. As DNA, the CDR3 is TGTGCCAGCAGCTTAGCGGAAGGGACGGCCGGCGCGGAAGCTTTCTTT. Translated, it gives CASSLAEGTAGAEAFF.

This clonotype was counted ten times or more. The gene calls are TRBV28 and TRBJ2-1; tentatively, D is TRBD1 or TRBD2 (5 bases each). The length of the CDR3 is 15 residues. Germline CDR1 MDHEN, CDR2 SYDVKM. V lost 0 bases and J lost 6, with 12 bases in between. CDR3 residues: CASSLWAGRGNEQFF. As DNA, the CDR3 is TGTGCCAGCAGTTTATGGGCAGGGAGAGGCAATGAGCAGTTCTTC.

The chain employs TRBV29-1 and TRBJ1-3; possible D gene TRBD1, 5 bases. The CDR3 loop spans 12 amino acids. V lost 7 bases and J lost 3, with 10 bases in between. Germline assignment: CDR1 SQVTM and CDR2 ANQGSEA. In DNA form, the CDR3 reads TGCAGCGCGCGGGGGAATGGAAACACCATATATTTT. Its translation is CSARGNGNTIYF.

This chain connects TRBV29-1 to TRBJ2-4, with D perhaps assigned TRBD1 or TRBD2 (7 bases each). The germline V gene encodes CDR1 SQVTM and CDR2 ANQGSEA. The CDR3 totals 14 residues. V lost 6 bases to trimming and J lost 5 bases, with 17 bases between them. Written as DNA, the CDR3 is TGCAGCGTCAACCAGGGGGGGTTCGAAAACATTCAGTACTTC. Protein sequence: CSVNQGGFENIQYF.

This clonotype occurred many times. The genes are TRBV28 and TRBJ2-1, with 8 bases fitting TRBD2. From germline, CDR1 is MDHEN and CDR2 SYDVKM. The CDR3 contains 14 residues. V was clipped by 7 bases and J by 3 bases; unmatched bases: 5. CDR3 loop: CASISGIIYNEQFF. In DNA form, the CDR3 reads TGTGCCAGCATTAGCGGGATTATCTACAATGAGCAGTTCTTC.

V and J are TRBV3-1 and TRBJ2-7; D possibly corresponds to TRBD2 (5 bases). Germline CDR1 and CDR2: LGHDT and YNNKEL (reference sequence). V was cut by 2 bases and J by 6 bases, with 8 bases left in between. The CDR3 extends over 12 amino acids. In DNA form, the CDR3 reads TGTGCCAGCAGCCAACGGGGAGCCGAGCAGTACTTC. It specifies CASSQRGAEQYF.

This clonotype has ten or more counts. The genes are TRBV12-3 or TRBV12-4 and TRBJ2-7, with D possibly TRBD1 on 7 matching bases. This CDR3 has 14 amino acids. Trimming removed 5 bases from V and 4 bases from J, with 15 bases in between. The CDR3 spells CASSLGGGGYEQYF. CDR3 sequence (DNA): TGTGCCAGCAGTCTTGGAGGGGGCGGATACGAGCAGTACTTC.